This TCR beta chain comes out of a study of blood T cell repertoires in COVID-19. Sequenced by immunoSEQ multiplex PCR; TCRdb stores in-frame clones only, minus some. The sample includes more than 250,000 clones, 80% to 90% of them seen just once. Germline V gives CDR1 LNHDA, CDR2 SQIVND (reference sequence). There are 15 residues in the CDR3. The V and J ends lost 5 bases and 3 bases, in that order; junction bases with no gene match: 2. The rearrangement joins TRBV19 to TRBJ1-4, with TRBD1 matching over 11 bases. The specimen sequenced was PBMCs or T cells enriched from blood (not recorded which). This TCR was recovered from a man aged 25-45 years who had recovered from COVID-19. The CDR3, as DNA: TGTGCCAGTAGTTGGGACAGGGGGTCTAATGAAAAACTGTTTTTT. The encoded protein is CASSWDRGSNEKLFF.